By share, the clone carrying this TCR beta chain ranks as medium-sized. The antigen is undetermined. The gene symbols are mouse symbols. The read ends 1 residue before the CDR3 terminus; that terminus is restored from the germline J gene. This record belongs to a study of tissue T cells after allogeneic stem cell transplantation. Time point of the sample: mouse harvest day 14 after allogeneic transplant. The graft held 10^6 splenic CD5+ T cells and 10^7 T-cell-depleted bone marrow cells. This mouse GVHD model was MHC-mismatched B6 to BALB/c, profiled day 7 or 14. Profiled with immunoSEQ multiplex PCR; TCRdb holds only in-frame clones, not every one. The sample consists of a few thousand clones, approximately 46% of them appearing once. Study-level results: Within patients, tissue anatomy strongly shaped TCR repertoire composition.

The CDR3 is made up of 14 amino acids. CDR1 is KGHTA, CDR2 FQNQQP, per germline. This sequence originates from a female BALB/c mouse given C57BL/6 T cells with graft-versus-host disease after an allogeneic hematopoietic cell transplant. The gene calls are TRBV23 and TRBJ2-7; TRBD2 was called by the table and not checked on the DNA. The sequenced sample consisted of lymph node tissue. Incomplete CDR3 DNA: TGCTCCAGCAGTCAAGGACTGGGGGCGTATGAACAGTAC. Translated, it gives CSSSQGLGAYEQY. The whole CDR3 region reads CSSSQGLGAYEQYF.